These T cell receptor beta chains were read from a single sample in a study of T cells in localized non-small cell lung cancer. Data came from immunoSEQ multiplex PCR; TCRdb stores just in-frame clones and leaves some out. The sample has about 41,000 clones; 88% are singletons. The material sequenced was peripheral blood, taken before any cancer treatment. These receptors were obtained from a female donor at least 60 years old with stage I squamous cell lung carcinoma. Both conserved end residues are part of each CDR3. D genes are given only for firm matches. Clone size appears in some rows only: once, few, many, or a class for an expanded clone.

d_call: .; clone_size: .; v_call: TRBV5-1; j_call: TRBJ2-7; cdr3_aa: CASSLVAGLQGEQYF; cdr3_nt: TGCGCCAGCAGCTTGGTGGCAGGCCTCCAAGGTGAGCAGTACTTC
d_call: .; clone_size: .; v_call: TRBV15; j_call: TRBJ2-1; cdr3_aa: CATSSLFREQFF; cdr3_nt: TGTGCCACCAGCAGCCTGTTTAGGGAGCAGTTCTTC
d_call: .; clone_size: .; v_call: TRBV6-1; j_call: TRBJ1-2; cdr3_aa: CASSEAQTVYGYTF; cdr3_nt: TGTGCCAGCAGTGAAGCTCAGACCGTCTATGGCTACACCTTC
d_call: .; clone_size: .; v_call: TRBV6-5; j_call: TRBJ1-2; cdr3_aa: CASSYSGGSYGYTF; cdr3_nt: TGTGCCAGCAGTTACTCGGGGGGCTCTTATGGCTACACCTTC
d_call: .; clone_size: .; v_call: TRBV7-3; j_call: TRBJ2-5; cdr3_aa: CASSPDQETQYF; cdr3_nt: TGTGCCAGCAGTCCAGACCAAGAGACCCAGTACTTC
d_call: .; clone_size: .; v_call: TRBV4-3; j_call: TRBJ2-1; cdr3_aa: CASSTRSFLGSYNEQFF; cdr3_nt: TGCGCCAGCAGCACCCGGTCTTTTCTGGGGTCCTACAATGAGCAGTTCTTC
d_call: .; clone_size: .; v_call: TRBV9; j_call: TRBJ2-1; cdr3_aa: CASSARTGEQFF; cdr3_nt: TGTGCCAGCAGCGCAAGAACTGGTGAGCAGTTCTTC
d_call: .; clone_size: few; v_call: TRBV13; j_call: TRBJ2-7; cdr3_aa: CASSLGSSYEQYF; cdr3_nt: TGTGCCAGCAGCTTAGGGAGCTCCTACGAGCAGTACTTC
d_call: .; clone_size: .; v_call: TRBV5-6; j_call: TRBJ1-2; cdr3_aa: CASSLYRMGGYTF; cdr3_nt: TGTGCCAGCAGCTTGTACCGGATGGGCGGCTACACCTTC
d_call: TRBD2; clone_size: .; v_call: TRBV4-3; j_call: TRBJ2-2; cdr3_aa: CASSQDPREGTGELFF; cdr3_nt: TGCGCCAGCAGCCAAGATCCGAGGGAGGGAACCGGGGAGCTGTTTTTT
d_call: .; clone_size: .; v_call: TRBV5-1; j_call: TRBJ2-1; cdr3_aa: CASSLVRGRSSSEQFF; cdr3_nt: TGCGCCAGCAGCTTGGTCCGGGGACGGAGCTCCAGCGAGCAGTTCTTC
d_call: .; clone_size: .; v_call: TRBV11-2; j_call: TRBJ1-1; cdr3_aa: CASSLDLGPEAFF; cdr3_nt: TGTGCCAGCAGCTTAGATCTAGGTCCTGAAGCTTTCTTT
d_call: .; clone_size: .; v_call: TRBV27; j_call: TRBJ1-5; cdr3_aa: CASSRLMESEQPQHF; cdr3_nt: TGTGCCAGCAGTCGCCTGATGGAATCGGAACAGCCCCAGCATTTT
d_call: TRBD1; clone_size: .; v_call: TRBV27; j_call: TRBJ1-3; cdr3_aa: CASSLSRRGPGNTIYF; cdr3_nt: TGTGCCAGCAGTTTATCGAGGAGGGGGCCTGGAAACACCATATATTTT
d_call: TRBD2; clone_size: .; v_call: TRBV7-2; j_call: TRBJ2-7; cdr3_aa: CASSATAGDYEQYF; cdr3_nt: TGTGCCAGCAGCGCTACAGCGGGAGACTACGAGCAGTACTTC
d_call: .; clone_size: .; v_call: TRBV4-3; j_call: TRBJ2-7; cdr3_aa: CASSWDTRGDYEQYF; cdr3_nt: TGCGCCAGCAGCTGGGACACCCGGGGAGACTACGAGCAGTACTTC
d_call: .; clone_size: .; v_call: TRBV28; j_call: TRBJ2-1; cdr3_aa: CASSFLLPSVPQFF; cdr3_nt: TGTGCCAGCAGTTTCCTCCTCCCTAGTGTCCCGCAGTTCTTC
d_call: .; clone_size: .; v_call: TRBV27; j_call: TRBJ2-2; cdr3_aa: CASSPSLNTGELFF; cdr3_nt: TGTGCCAGCAGTCCCTCTCTGAACACCGGGGAGCTGTTTTTT
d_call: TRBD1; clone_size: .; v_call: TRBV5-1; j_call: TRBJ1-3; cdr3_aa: CASSLWTGELYPSGNTIYF; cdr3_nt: TGCGCCAGCAGCTTATGGACAGGCGAATTATATCCCTCTGGAAACACCATATATTTT
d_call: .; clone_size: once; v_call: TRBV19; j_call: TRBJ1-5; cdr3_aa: CASTLRGSQPQHF; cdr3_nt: TGTGCCAGTACTCTACGGGGGTCCCAGCCCCAGCATTTT
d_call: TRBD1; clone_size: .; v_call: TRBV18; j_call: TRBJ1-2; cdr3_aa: CASSQRTGLNYGYTF; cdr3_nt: TGTGCCAGCTCCCAAAGGACAGGCCTTAACTATGGCTACACCTTC
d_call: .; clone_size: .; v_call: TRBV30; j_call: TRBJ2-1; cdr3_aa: CAWSVPPDNEQFF; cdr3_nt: TGTGCCTGGAGTGTACCCCCGGACAATGAGCAGTTCTTC
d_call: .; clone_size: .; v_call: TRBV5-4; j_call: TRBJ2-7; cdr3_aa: CASSLGPHGEQYF; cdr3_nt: TGTGCCAGCAGCCTGGGACCCCACGGGGAGCAGTACTTC
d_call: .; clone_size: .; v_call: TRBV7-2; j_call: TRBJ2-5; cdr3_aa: CASSLTGLAQETQYF; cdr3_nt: TGTGCCAGCAGCCTAACGGGACTTGCCCAAGAGACCCAGTACTTC
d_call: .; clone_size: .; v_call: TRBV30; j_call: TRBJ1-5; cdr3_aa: CAWSAVRGNQPQHF; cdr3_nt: TGTGCCTGGAGTGCGGTTCGTGGCAATCAGCCCCAGCATTTT
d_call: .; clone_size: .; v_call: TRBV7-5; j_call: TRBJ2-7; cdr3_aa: CVRRRDPGTSGSLPLYEQYF; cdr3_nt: TGTGTCAGAAGACGAGACCCCGGGACTAGCGGGAGTCTCCCTCTCTACGAGCAGTACTTC
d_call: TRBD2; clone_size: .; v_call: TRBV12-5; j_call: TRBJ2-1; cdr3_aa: CASGDPRLAGNSYNEQFF; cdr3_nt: TGTGCTAGTGGTGATCCGAGACTAGCGGGCAATTCCTACAATGAGCAGTTCTTC
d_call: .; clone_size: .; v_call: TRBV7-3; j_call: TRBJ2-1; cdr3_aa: CASSLNVRPSWNEQFF; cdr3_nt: TGTGCCAGCAGCTTAAACGTGCGGCCATCATGGAATGAGCAGTTCTTC
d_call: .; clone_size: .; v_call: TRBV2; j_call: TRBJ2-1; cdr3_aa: CASAGVGYTYNEQFF; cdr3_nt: TGTGCCAGCGCCGGGGTCGGGTATACCTACAATGAGCAGTTCTTC
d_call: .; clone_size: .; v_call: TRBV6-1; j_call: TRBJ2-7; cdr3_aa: CASSILRHEQYF; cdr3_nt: TGTGCCAGCAGCATACTTAGGCACGAGCAGTACTTC
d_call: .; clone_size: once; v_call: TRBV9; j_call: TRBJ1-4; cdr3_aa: CASSARGATNEKLFF; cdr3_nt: TGTGCCAGCAGCGCCCGGGGAGCAACTAATGAAAAACTGTTTTTT
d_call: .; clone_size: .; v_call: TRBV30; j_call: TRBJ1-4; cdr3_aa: CAWSRAGRVTNEKLFF; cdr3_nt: TGTGCCTGGAGTAGGGCAGGGAGAGTCACTAATGAAAAACTGTTTTTT
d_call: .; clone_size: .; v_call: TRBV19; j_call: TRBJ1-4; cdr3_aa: CASSRAGQGAAPKLFF; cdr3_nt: TGTGCCAGTAGTCGAGCCGGACAAGGGGCCGCGCCTAAACTGTTTTTT
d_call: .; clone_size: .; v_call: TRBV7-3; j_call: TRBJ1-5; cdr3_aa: CASSLTNNQPQHF; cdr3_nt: TGTGCCAGCAGCCTGACGAACAATCAGCCCCAGCATTTT
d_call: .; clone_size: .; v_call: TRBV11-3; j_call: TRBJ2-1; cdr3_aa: CASSLYSFNEQFF; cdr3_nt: TGTGCCAGCAGCTTATATAGTTTCAATGAGCAGTTCTTC